The next 24 T cell receptor beta chains were all read from a single sample in a study of T cell responses to AZD1222 COVID-19 vaccine. Sequenced by immunoSEQ multiplex PCR; TCRdb stores in-frame clones only, minus some. Of roughly 29,000 clones in the sample, about 94% are singletons; the top ten hold 7.5% to 10%. The material sequenced was peripheral blood, taken on day 0 of AZD1222 vaccination. All receptors come from an adult in good health.

The chain combines TRBV19 with TRBJ2-5, with 9 positions matching TRBD2. This CDR3 spans 15 amino acids. The J segment lost 1 base and the V segment lost 2 bases, leaving 2 bases of the junction unmatched. The germline V gene has CDR1 LNHDA and CDR2 SQIVND (reference sequence). CDR3 sequence (DNA): TGTGCCAGTAGTATACTAGCGGGGACCCAAGAGACCCAGTACTTC. It is translated as CASSILAGTQETQYF.

The rearrangement joins TRBV5-1 to TRBJ1-1; 10 bases fit TRBD1. Germline values: CDR1 SGHRS, CDR2 YFSETQ. The CDR3 consists of 16 residues. The J segment lost 6 bases and the V segment lost 4 bases, leaving 12 bases of the junction unmatched. Here the CDR3 reads CASSTWTGGVAAEAFF. As DNA, the CDR3 is TGCGCCAGCAGCACCTGGACAGGGGGAGTCGCGGCTGAAGCTTTCTTT.

The chain recombines TRBV3-1 (or the pseudogene TRBV3-2) with TRBJ1-2; D is unclear. V shed 1 base and J shed 2 bases, with 11 bases lying between them. Germline loops: CDR1 LGHDT, CDR2 YNNKEL (reference sequence). The CDR3 extends over 15 amino acids. Here the CDR3 reads CASSQVGNLNYGYTF. As DNA, the CDR3 is TGTGCCAGCAGCCAAGTGGGGAACTTGAACTATGGCTACACCTTC.

This chain uses TRBV7-9 with TRBJ2-3; no firm D call. The CDR3 is 15 residues long. V was trimmed by 1 base and J by 5 bases, leaving 13 bases between them. Germline CDR1 and CDR2: SEHNR and FQNEAQ (reference sequence). CDR3 sequence reads: CASSLDLTVRDTQYF. The CDR3 region has the DNA TGTGCCAGCAGCTTAGATTTGACTGTTCGAGATACGCAGTATTTT.

This clone occurred once. This chain links TRBV9 with TRBJ1-2, with TRBD1 identical over 9 bases. With 0 bases clipped from V and 4 bases from J, the junction kept 4 bases outside the gene matches. Germline V lookup: CDR1 SGDLS, CDR2 YYNGEE. This CDR3 region has 15 residues. The CDR3 nucleotides are TGTGCCAGCAGCGTAGCTTGGACAGGGGCCTATGGCTACACCTTC. Its protein is CASSVAWTGAYGYTF.

The rearrangement links TRBV30 to TRBJ1-2; no reliable D call. Germline CDR1 GTSNPN, CDR2 SVGIG (reference sequence). V shed 3 bases and J shed 4 bases, with 24 bases lying between them. This CDR3 region has 17 residues. This CDR3 is CAWSPLIEVRWIYGYTF. In DNA form, the CDR3 reads TGTGCCTGGAGCCCATTAATTGAGGTCAGGTGGATCTATGGCTACACCTTC.

This chain links TRBV2 with TRBJ1-5, with unresolved D. In germline, CDR1 is SNHLY, CDR2 FYNNEI. The CDR3 consists of 15 residues. The V end lost 2 bases, the J end lost 2 bases, and 10 bases lay between the germline ends. CDR3 sequence (DNA): TGTGCCAGCAGTGAAATTGACATCGGCAATCAGCCCCAGCATTTT. It codes for CASSEIDIGNQPQHF.

The chain uses TRBV5-1 and TRBJ2-1, with D perhaps TRBD2 (5 bases). This CDR3 contains 15 residues. Trimming pared 4 bases from V and 5 bases from J, leaving 16 bases between. Per germline, CDR1 SGHRS and CDR2 YFSETQ. The CDR3 protein is CASSERAGANNEQFF. The CDR3 DNA is TGCGCCAGCAGCGAGAGGGCAGGCGCGAACAATGAGCAGTTCTTC.

The chain links TRBV15 to TRBJ1-2; weak D call: TRBD1 (6 bases). The V gene's germline CDR1 is LNHNV and CDR2 YYDKDF (reference sequence). V lost 5 bases, J lost 4 bases, and 14 bases lay in between. This CDR3 is built from 14 residues. The CDR3 DNA follows: TGTGCCACCAGCGCACAGGGCTCTAGCTATGGCTACACCTTC. It translates to CATSAQGSSYGYTF.

J is TRBJ1-2 and V is TRBV6-5, with 8 bases lining up with TRBD1. V lost 6 bases, J lost 0 bases, and 3 bases stayed unmatched. The CDR3 is 14 residues long. Germline loops: CDR1 MNHEY, CDR2 SVGAGI. The CDR3 loop reads CASRPGGTNYGYTF. DNA of the CDR3: TGTGCCAGCAGACCAGGGGGCACTAACTATGGCTACACCTTC.

The V call is TRBV5-6, the J call TRBJ1-4; D not resolved. The CDR3 runs to 14 residues. The V gene's germline CDR1 is SGHDT and CDR2 YYEEEE. V was pared by 4 bases and J by 5 bases, with 12 bases between. DNA of the CDR3: TGTGCCAGCAGCAGCGGGGTGCCCAATGAAAAACTGTTTTTT. Protein: CASSSGVPNEKLFF.

This chain joins TRBV5-6 and TRBJ1-1; a possible D gene is TRBD1 (5 bases). CDR1 is SGHDT, CDR2 YYEEEE, per germline. V shed 2 bases and J shed 1 base, with 6 bases lying between them. The CDR3 consists of 13 residues. The CDR3 coding sequence is TGTGCCAGCAGCTTTGGGGGGAACACTGAAGCTTTCTTT. Amino acids: CASSFGGNTEAFF.

The chain employs TRBV5-5 and TRBJ1-4, with 9 nucleotides matching TRBD1. This CDR3 has 15 residues. CDR1 and CDR2 (germline): SGHKS, YYEKEE (reference sequence). V trimming: 4 bases; J trimming: 7 bases; junction bases outside the gene matches: 8. CDR3 coding DNA: TGTGCCAGCAGCCCTACAGGGGGCGCCGGTGAAAAACTGTTTTTT. Protein sequence: CASSPTGGAGEKLFF.

The rearrangement uses TRBV18 and TRBJ2-1; 8 bases map to TRBD1. The V gene's germline CDR1 is KGHSH and CDR2 LQKENI. The CDR3 totals 16 residues. The V gene end was trimmed by 6 bases and the J gene end by 3 bases; junction bases not matched to a gene: 10. The CDR3 here is CASSQRQGASYNEQFF. DNA for the CDR3: TGTGCCAGCTCCCAGCGGCAGGGGGCAAGCTACAATGAGCAGTTCTTC.

The chain links TRBV5-1 to TRBJ2-4; 9 bases align to TRBD2. This CDR3 region has 17 residues. Trimming took 3 bases from V and 8 from J; bases not matched to a gene: 15. Germline loops: CDR1 SGHRS, CDR2 YFSETQ. The CDR3 DNA sequence: TGCGCCAGCAGCTCCCTCTCCTCGCGGGGGGGCCGAGACATTCAGTACTTC. Translated: CASSSLSSRGGRDIQYF. The full variable domain, with the rest looked up from reference TRBV5-1 and TRBJ2-4, is KAGVTQTPRYLIKTRGQQVTLSCSPISGHRSVSWYQQTPGQGLQFLFEYFSETQRNKGNFPGRFSGRQFSNSRSEMNVSTLELGDSALYLCASSSLSSRGGRDIQYFGAGTRLSVL.

This clone was seen a single time. The chain has TRBV3-1 (or the pseudogene TRBV3-2) and TRBJ1-1, with D hard to call. The CDR3 runs to 14 residues. Germline V gene lookup returns CDR1 LGHDT and CDR2 YNNKEL (reference sequence). Trimming removed 3 bases at V and 4 bases at J, with 12 bases between. The CDR3 nucleotides are TGTGCCAGCAGCCAGGGCCACGGTCGCACTGAAGCTTTCTTT. Translation: CASSQGHGRTEAFF.

The genes are TRBV12-3 or TRBV12-4 and TRBJ2-1; possible D gene TRBD1, 5 bases. V dropped 3 bases and J dropped 8 bases, with 11 bases sitting between them. The CDR3 sequence is 13 residues long. The CDR3 protein is CASSFSGYDEQFF. The DNA for the CDR3 is TGTGCCAGCAGTTTCTCAGGGTATGATGAGCAGTTCTTC.

This chain links TRBV24-1 with TRBJ1-2, with TRBD1 matching over 7 bases. The CDR3 contains 15 residues. CDR1 is KGHDR and CDR2 is SFDVKD in the germline V gene. V lost 4 bases to trimming and J lost 8 bases; unmatched junction nucleotides: 12. The CDR3 bases are TGTGCCACCAGTGAACTAGGGGGCAAGATAGAGGGCTACACCTTC. The encoded protein is CATSELGGKIEGYTF.

As DNA, the CDR3 is TGTGCCAGCAGCCAAGGAGGGGACGGGCATCAGCCCCAGCATTTT. Encoded protein: CASSQGGDGHQPQHF. The chain links TRBV3-1 (or the pseudogene TRBV3-2) to TRBJ1-5; D is possibly TRBD1 (5 bases). In germline, CDR1 is LGHDT, CDR2 YNNKEL (reference sequence). CDR3 length: 15 residues. Trimming cost V 1 base and J 5 bases, with 12 bases left between them.

V is TRBV11-2 and J is TRBJ2-2; D is tentatively TRBD1 or TRBD2 (5 bases each). CDR1 and CDR2 (germline): SGHAT, FQNNGV. The V gene lost 2 bases and the J gene lost 3 bases, with 13 bases spanning the gap. The CDR3 has 16 residues. In DNA, the CDR3 is TGTGCCAGCAGCTTATTGGTTGGGACCTACACCGGGGAGCTGTTTTTT. Its translation is CASSLLVGTYTGELFF.

The rearrangement links TRBV19 to TRBJ1-5; 11 nucleotides line up with TRBD1. The CDR3 runs 16 residues. Trimming cost V 5 bases and J 3 bases; bases outside gene matches: 6. Germline V gives CDR1 LNHDA, CDR2 SQIVND (reference sequence). The CDR3 DNA reads TGTGCCAGTAGTCGTGGGACAGGGGGACACAATCAGCCCCAGCATTTT. As protein: CASSRGTGGHNQPQHF.

The rearrangement links TRBV3-1 (or the pseudogene TRBV3-2) to TRBJ1-1; TRBD1 is a possible D gene (5 bases). CDR1 is LGHDT, CDR2 YNNKEL, per germline (reference sequence). The CDR3 extends over 14 amino acids. The V end was cut by 4 bases, the J end by 1 base, with 10 bases between. This CDR3 reads CASSPGPTNTEAFF. CDR3 bases: TGTGCCAGCAGCCCGGGACCGACGAACACTGAAGCTTTCTTT.

The chain recombines TRBV10-3 with TRBJ2-3; no clear D gene. The CDR3 runs to 15 residues. The V end was cut by 4 bases, the J end by 0 bases, with 11 bases between. Per the germline V gene, CDR1 is ENHRY and CDR2 is SYGVKD. CDR3 sequence reads: CAISVGRDSTDTQYF. As DNA, the CDR3 is TGTGCCATCAGTGTTGGTAGAGATAGCACAGATACGCAGTATTTT.

V is TRBV14 and J is TRBJ2-5; the match to TRBD2 covers 15 bases. Germline lookup yields CDR1 SGHDN and CDR2 FVKESK. CDR3 length: 16 amino acids. Trimming at V came to 1 base and at J to 6 bases, leaving 3 bases not matched to a gene. CDR3 DNA sequence: TGTGCCAGCAGCCAAGGAGGGACTAGCGGGAGGCAGACCCAGTACTTC. Encoded protein: CASSQGGTSGRQTQYF.